This entry is about one T cell receptor (beta chain). This clone's antigen is unknown. Base qualities are not provided; no much larger clone lies one nucleotide away. The sample belongs to a study of T cells after posttransplantation cyclophosphamide (TCRdb year 2016). Concerning the study at large: T cell repertoire reconstitution was tracked by TRB sequencing after myeloablative bone marrow transplantation in which posttransplantation cyclophosphamide was used as GVHD prophylaxis. Antigen receptor sequencing was done on samples from 35 PTCy-treated patients and from 15 to 20 related bone marrow donors of those patients. TRB sequencing was performed on blood from all 35 or so PTCy patients with 1-year posttransplant specimens. In 3 patients, up to about 3 additional blood samples taken between 2 and 5.2 years after transplant also underwent TRB sequencing, as did pretransplant blood from a handful of patients. Because TRA and TRB clonality correlated tightly in several samples, later TCR analyses were limited to TRB. Public TRB sequences were searched against a database of over 3,500 sequences associated with responses to pathogens, tumor antigens, self-antigens and alloantigens.

Findings and caveats that apply to the study as a whole: The TRB repertoires of T cells infiltrating skin or GI tract showed only limited overlap with the TRB repertoires of T cells in blood. Donor-recipient similarity was low at 1-2 months but rose over the first year, and later blood repertoires were often dominated by donor CD8+ memory clones. Across 45 patients, recipient CMV seropositivity and CMV reactivation were highly associated with TRB clonality; PTCy diversity was similar to CNI/methotrexate controls.

Genomic DNA was the input for TRB sequencing, which was run either with the immunoSEQ assay at survey resolution or with the hsTCRB kit. The paper's processing steps were these. The immunoSEQ software handled the initial read processing, while the LymphoSeq R package was used for the repertoire analyses. Clonality was computed as 1 minus normalized Shannon entropy; Gini coefficient was also calculated for each TRB dataset. Phenotypes of unsorted samples were inferred by mapping TRB sequences from sorted subsets of the recipient or donor onto the same recipient's unsorted samples. This immuneACCESS table, as held by TCRdb, lists in-frame sequences with V and J called but not all clones. Of the missing ones, under half trace to an unresolved V gene in checked studies; the others have no known cause. V and J calls and clone size are as listed in that table; D and trimming were resolved from the DNA. A total of approximately 47,000 clones appear in this sample, roughly nine tenths of them only once. 3.1% of the sample is held by the ten biggest clonotypes.

From the cysteine up to the phenylalanine, the CDR3 has a length of 14 residues. Just CDR3 DNA is preserved here, 42 bases in frame from base 1. Based on the germline V gene, the CDR1 and CDR2 sequences are MDHEN and SYDVKM. The junction carries 12 bases between V and J, which are trimmed by 6 bases and 0 bases respectively. Peripheral blood samples were provided by related bone marrow donors on the day of marrow donation. Peripheral blood and bone marrow mononuclear cells were isolated by Ficoll-Hypaque density centrifugation and cryopreserved. The rearrangement joined TRBV28 to TRBJ2-7; TRBD2 is a possible D gene, resting on 5 matching bases. This TCR derives from a woman between 50 and 59 years old in good health and a related stem cell transplant donor. Sequences were obtained from PBMCs. The sequence in DNA is TGTGCCAGCAGGCCTCCGGGGTCCTCCTACGAGCAGTACTTC. Its product reads: CASRPPGSSYEQYF. With the portions outside the CDR3 filled from the reference TRBV28 and TRBJ2-7 genes, the complete variable region becomes DVKVTQSSRYLVKRTGEKVFLECVQDMDHENMFWYRQDPGLGLRLIYFSYDVKMKEKGDIPEGYSVSREKKERFSLILESASTNQTSMYLCASRPPGSSYEQYFGPGTRLTVT.